Listed below are T cell receptor beta chains from one sample, sequenced in a study of identical twins. TCRdb used MiXCR to reprocess the 5' RACE reads, holding one entry per CDR3 protein. The table includes about 430,000 distinct CDR3 sequences, approximately 17% detected once. Sequencing was performed on naive T cells sorted from blood. The source is a man aged 45-65 years in good health. Both conserved end residues are part of each CDR3. A D gene is named only where the DNA matches it firmly. Expanded clones get a size class; other rows say once, few or many, or leave the size out.

>.|TRBV5-1|.|TRBJ2-1
TGCGCCAGCAGCTTGGCCTCGACCTACAATGAGCAGTTCTTC
CASSLASTYNEQFF
>few|TRBV7-2|TRBD2|TRBJ2-5
TGTGCCAGCAGCCCGAGACTAGCGGGGGGACAAGAGACCCAGTACTTC
CASSPRLAGGQETQYF
>.|TRBV20-1|.|TRBJ2-1
TGCAGTGCCATACAAGGGCCCGAGCGGACAAACTACAATGAGCAGTTCTTC
CSAIQGPERTNYNEQFF
>many|TRBV7-8|TRBD1|TRBJ2-1
TGTGCCAGCAGCTCCTACGACAGGGGGCTCGACAATGAGCAGTTCTTC
CASSSYDRGLDNEQFF
>.|TRBV6-2/TRBV6-3|.|TRBJ2-7
TGTGCCAGCAGTTACTCTCCCGGGACCAAAGAAGGCTACGAGCAGTACTTC
CASSYSPGTKEGYEQYF
>.|TRBV5-6|.|TRBJ2-7
TGTGCCAGCAGCCGACCCTACGCGCAGTACTTC
CASSRPYAQYF
>.|TRBV9|TRBD2|TRBJ2-3
TGTGCCAGCAGCGCCGGGACTAGCGGGGGGGCCGTTACAGATACGCAGTATTTT
CASSAGTSGGAVTDTQYF
>.|TRBV20-1|.|TRBJ2-1
TGCACTGCTAGTAGAGGGGCCCGAGACAATGAGCAGTTCTTC
CTASRGARDNEQFF
>many|TRBV7-8|.|TRBJ1-3
TGTGCCAGCAGCTTAGTAATCTTGCAGAGCTCTGGAAACACCATATATTTT
CASSLVILQSSGNTIYF
>many|TRBV3-1|.|TRBJ2-1
TGTGCCAGCAGCCAAGAAGGGGGGCCCTCCTACAATGAGCAGTTCTTC
CASSQEGGPSYNEQFF
>medium-sized|TRBV7-9|TRBD2|TRBJ2-7
TGTGCCAGCAGCCCCTGGGCGGGAGGGCCGGGTCATGAGCAGTACTTC
CASSPWAGGPGHEQYF
>many|TRBV10-3|TRBD1|TRBJ1-3
TGTGCCATTCGGACAGGAGCTGGAAACACCATATATTTT
CAIRTGAGNTIYF
>.|TRBV29-1|TRBD1|TRBJ1-2
TGCAGCGTTGAAGATCCGGCCTCCTCGGGACAGGGTCGAGTGTACGGTGGCTACACCTTC
CSVEDPASSGQGRVYGGYTF